This T cell receptor beta chain was observed in a study of cytomegalovirus exposure and HLA in healthy donors. About the research overall: Ancestry clustering placed around 81% of more than 350 genotyped donors in the Caucasian-associated cluster. Findings and limits, study-wide: Researchers reportedly found TCR beta sequences accurately predicted most subjects' HLA-A and HLA-B alleles. The listing of about 150 TCR beta chains classed them as cytomegalovirus-associated.

Concerning this clone: The antigen is unknown. Other DNA sequences in the same sample also yield this CDR3.

60 Vbeta and 13 Jbeta primers were used in PCR. Method: immunoSEQ multiplex PCR; TCRdb's copy keeps in-frame clones and lacks some. Among about 120,000 clones listed, around 74% were seen once. Germline CDR1 reads MNHEY; CDR2 reads SMNVEV (reference sequence). The CDR3 loop spans 14 amino acids. Unmatched junction bases numbered 3, after V lost 5 bases and J lost 2 bases. This chain uses TRBV27 with TRBJ2-7; TRBD1 matches 10 bases. The clonotype originates from a woman under 30 in good health and CMV-seronegative. Material: PBMCs. The CDR3 here is CASSLGQGAYEQYF. CDR3 in DNA: TGTGCCAGCAGTCTCGGACAGGGGGCCTACGAGCAGTACTTC.